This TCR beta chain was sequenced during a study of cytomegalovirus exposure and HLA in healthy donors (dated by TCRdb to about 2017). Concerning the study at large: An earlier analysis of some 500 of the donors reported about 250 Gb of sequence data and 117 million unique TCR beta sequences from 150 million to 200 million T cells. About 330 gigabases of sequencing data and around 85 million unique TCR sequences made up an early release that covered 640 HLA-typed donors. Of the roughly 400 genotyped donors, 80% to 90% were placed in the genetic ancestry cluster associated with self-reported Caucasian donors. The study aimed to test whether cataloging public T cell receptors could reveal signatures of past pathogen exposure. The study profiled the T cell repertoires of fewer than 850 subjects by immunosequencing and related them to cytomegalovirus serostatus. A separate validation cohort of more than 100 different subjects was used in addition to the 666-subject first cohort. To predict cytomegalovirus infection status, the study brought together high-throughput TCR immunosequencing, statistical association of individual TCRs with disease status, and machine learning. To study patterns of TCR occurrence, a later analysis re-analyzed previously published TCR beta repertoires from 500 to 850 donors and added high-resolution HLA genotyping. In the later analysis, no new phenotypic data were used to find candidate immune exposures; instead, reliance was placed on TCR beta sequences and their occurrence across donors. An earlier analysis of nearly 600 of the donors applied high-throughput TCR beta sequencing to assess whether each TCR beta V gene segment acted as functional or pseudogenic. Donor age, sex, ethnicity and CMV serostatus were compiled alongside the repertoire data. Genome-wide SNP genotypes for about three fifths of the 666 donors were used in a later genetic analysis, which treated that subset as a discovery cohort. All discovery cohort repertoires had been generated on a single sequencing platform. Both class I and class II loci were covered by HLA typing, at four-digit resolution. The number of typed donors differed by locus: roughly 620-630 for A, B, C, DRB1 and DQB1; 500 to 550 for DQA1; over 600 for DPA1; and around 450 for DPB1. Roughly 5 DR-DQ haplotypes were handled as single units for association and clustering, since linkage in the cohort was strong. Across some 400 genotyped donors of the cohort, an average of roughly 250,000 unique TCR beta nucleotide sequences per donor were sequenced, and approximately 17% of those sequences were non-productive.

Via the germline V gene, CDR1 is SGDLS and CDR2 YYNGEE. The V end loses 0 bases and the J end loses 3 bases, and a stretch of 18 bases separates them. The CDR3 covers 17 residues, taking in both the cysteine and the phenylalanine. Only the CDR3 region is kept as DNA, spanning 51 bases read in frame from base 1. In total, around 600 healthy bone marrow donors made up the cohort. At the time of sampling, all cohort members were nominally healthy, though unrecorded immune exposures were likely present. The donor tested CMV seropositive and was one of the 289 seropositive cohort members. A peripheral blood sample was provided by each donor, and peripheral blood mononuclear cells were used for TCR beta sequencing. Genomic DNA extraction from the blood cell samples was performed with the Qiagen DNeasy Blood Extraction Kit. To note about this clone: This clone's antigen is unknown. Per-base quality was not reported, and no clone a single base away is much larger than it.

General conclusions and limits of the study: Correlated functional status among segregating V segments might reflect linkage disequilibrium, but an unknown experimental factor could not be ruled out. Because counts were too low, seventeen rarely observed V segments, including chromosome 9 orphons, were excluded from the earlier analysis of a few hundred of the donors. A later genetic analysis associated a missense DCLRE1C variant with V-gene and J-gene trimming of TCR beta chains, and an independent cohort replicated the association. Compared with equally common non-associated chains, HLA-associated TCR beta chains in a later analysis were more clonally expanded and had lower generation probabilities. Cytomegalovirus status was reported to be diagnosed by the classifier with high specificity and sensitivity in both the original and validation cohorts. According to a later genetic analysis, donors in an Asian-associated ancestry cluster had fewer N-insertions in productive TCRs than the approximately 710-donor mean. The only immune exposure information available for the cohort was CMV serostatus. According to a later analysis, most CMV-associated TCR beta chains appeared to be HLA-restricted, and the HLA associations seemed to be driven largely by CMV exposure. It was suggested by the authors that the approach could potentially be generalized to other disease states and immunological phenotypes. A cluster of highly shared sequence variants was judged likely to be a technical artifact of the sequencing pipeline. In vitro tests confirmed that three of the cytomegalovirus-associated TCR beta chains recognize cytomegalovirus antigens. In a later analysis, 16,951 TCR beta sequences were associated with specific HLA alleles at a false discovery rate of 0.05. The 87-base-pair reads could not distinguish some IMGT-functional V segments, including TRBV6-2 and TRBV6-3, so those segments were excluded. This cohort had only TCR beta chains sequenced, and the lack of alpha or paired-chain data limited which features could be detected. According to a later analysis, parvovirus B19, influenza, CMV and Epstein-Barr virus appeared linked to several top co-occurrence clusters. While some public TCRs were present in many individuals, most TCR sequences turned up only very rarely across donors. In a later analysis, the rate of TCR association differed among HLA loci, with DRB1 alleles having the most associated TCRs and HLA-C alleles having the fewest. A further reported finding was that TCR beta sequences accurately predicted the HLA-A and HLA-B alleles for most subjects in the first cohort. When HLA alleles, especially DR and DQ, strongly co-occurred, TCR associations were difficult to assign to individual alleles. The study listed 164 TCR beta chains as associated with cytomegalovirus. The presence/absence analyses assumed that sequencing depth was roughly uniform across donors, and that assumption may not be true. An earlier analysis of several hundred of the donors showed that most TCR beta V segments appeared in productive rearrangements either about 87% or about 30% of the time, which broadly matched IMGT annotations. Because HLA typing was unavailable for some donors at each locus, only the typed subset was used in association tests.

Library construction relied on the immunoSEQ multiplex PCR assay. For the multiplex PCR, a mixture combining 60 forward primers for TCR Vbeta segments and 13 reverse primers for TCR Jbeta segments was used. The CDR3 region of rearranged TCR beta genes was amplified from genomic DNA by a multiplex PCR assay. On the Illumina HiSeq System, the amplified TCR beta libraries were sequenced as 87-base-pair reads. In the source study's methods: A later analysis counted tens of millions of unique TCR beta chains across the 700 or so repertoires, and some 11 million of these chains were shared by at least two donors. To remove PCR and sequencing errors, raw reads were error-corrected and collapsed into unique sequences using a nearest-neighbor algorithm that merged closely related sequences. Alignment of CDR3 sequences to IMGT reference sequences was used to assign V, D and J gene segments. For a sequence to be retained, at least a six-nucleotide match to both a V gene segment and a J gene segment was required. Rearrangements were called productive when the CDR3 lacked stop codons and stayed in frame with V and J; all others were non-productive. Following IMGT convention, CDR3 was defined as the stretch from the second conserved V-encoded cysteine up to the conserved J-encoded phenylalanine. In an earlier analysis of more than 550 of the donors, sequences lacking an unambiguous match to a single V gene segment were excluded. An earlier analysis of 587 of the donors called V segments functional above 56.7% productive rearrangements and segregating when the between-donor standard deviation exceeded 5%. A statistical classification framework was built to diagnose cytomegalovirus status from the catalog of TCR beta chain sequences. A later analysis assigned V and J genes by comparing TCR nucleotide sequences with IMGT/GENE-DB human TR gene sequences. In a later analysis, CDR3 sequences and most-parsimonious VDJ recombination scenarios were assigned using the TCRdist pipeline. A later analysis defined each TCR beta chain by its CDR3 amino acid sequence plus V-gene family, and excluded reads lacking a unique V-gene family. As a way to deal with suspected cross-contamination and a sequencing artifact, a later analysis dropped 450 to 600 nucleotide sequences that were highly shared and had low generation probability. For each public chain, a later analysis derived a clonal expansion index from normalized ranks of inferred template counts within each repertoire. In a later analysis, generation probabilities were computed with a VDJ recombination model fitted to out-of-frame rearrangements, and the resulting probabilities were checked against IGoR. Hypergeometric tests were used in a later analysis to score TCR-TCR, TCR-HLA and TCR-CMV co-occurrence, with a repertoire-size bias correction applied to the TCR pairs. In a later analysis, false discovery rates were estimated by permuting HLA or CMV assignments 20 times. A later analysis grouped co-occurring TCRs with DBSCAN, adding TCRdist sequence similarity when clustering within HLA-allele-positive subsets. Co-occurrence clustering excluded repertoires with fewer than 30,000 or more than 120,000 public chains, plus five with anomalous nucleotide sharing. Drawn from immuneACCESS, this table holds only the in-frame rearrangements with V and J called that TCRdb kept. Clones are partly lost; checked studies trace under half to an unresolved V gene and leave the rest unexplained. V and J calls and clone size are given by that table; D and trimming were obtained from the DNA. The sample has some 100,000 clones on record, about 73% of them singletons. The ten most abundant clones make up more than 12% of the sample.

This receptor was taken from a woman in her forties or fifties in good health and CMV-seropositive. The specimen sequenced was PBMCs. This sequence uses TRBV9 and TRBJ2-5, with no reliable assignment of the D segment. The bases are TGTGCCAGCAGCGTAGATGCCGTCGGCGGTGCTAAAGAGACCCAGTACTTC. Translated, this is CASSVDAVGGAKETQYF.